Listed here is a single TCR beta chain. The entry originates in a study of blood T cell repertoires in COVID-19. Whole-study context: The cDNA or gDNA used as material had been derived from T cells, B-cell-depleted T cells, or PBMCs.

The assay was immunoSEQ multiplex PCR, and TCRdb's table has in-frame clones only and misses some. The data show some 390,000 clones, with 89% seen just once and 1.5% to 2% held by the top ten. The CDR3 is 16 amino acids. The germline V gene encodes CDR1 KGHSH and CDR2 LQKENI. Trimming took 5 bases from V and 2 from J, leaving 18 bases between them. The rearrangement uses TRBV18 and TRBJ1-1, with unresolved D. Sequenced material: PBMCs or T cells enriched from blood (not recorded which). The receptor's source is a woman aged 25 to 39 who had recovered from COVID-19. The CDR3 sequence: CASSTLDAGVNTEAFF. The CDR3 nucleotides read TGTGCCAGCTCAACGTTAGACGCCGGGGTTAACACTGAAGCTTTCTTT.